This TCR beta chain was obtained from a study of shared clonotypes between healthy human individuals. Comments on this clone: Its cognate antigen is unknown.

Regarding the study as a whole: Relative to clonotypes present in all four donors, those not shared had lower generation probabilities.

The naive CD8 population came from CD45RO-negative cells selected for CCR7, without terminally differentiated effector memory CD45RA+ cells. This table comes from immunoSEQ multiplex PCR, and its TCRdb copy is limited to in-frame clones, with some not included. The table shows millions of clones, with roughly 95% occurring only once. The sequenced sample was naive CD8+ T cells sorted from blood. This sequence was found in a man aged 18 to 30 in good health.

The CDR3 nucleotides are TGTGCCAGCAGTTTGGGGGACAGCTTTTCCTACGAGCAGTACTTC. Encoded protein: CASSLGDSFSYEQYF. The rearrangement joins TRBV28 to TRBJ2-7, with TRBD1 identical over 7 bases. Germline V gene lookup returns CDR1 MDHEN and CDR2 SYDVKM. With 3 bases clipped from V and 1 base from J, the junction kept 6 bases outside the gene matches. The CDR3 is 15 residues long.